This T cell receptor (beta chain) was identified in a study of T cell responses to AZD1222 COVID-19 vaccine. Germline CDR1 reads MDHEN; CDR2 reads SYDVKM. The CDR3 extends over 16 amino acids. V was clipped by 1 base and J by 6 bases; unmatched bases: 4. Sequenced by immunoSEQ multiplex PCR; TCRdb stores in-frame clones only, minus some. The repertoire consists of more than 80,000 clones, with around 90% occurring once and the leading ten covering about 20%. This specimen consisted of peripheral blood, obtained on day 0 of AZD1222 vaccination. This rearrangement joins TRBV28 to TRBJ1-5; 12 nucleotides match TRBD1. This TCR was recovered from an adult in good health. In DNA, the CDR3 is TGTGCCAGCAGTTTATCCGGGACAGGGGGCTTTCAGCCCCAGCATTTT. Translated, it gives CASSLSGTGGFQPQHF.